The source of this T cell receptor beta chain is a study of cytomegalovirus exposure and HLA in healthy donors. Study-level information: The Caucasian-associated ancestry cluster held roughly 81% of more than 350 genotyped donors. Study-wide results and caveats: In a later analysis, compared with equally common non-associated chains, HLA-associated beta chains were more expanded. In an earlier analysis, about 87% or about 30%: the productive usage of most TCR beta V segments.

V was pared by 1 base and J by 1 base, with 10 bases between. The CDR3 runs to 15 residues. Germline loops: CDR1 MDHEN, CDR2 SYDVKM. PCR used 60 Vbeta primers and 13 Jbeta primers. The assay was immunoSEQ multiplex PCR, and TCRdb's table has in-frame clones only and misses some. The table shows around 120,000 clones, with less than 75% occurring only once. Concerning this clone: The antigen remains unidentified.

The TCR was taken from a woman aged 40 to 50 in good health and CMV-seronegative. The sequenced material came from PBMCs. The chain employs TRBV28 and TRBJ1-1; D is perhaps TRBD1 (5 bases). CDR3 in amino acids: CASSLLVGGNTEAFF. CDR3 in DNA: TGTGCCAGCAGTTTATTAGTGGGGGGGAACACTGAAGCTTTCTTT.